The rows below give T cell receptor beta chains drawn from one sample of a study of blood T cell repertoires in COVID-19. Measured with immunoSEQ multiplex PCR; TCRdb has only the in-frame clones, and not every one. The sample contains 45,000 to 55,000 clones, over 75% of which appear only once. Sequencing used peripheral blood. These TCRs come from a human donor in a cohort sampled during active COVID-19. Both conserved end residues are part of each CDR3. Each record gives: V gene, CDR3 length, J gene, CDR3 protein.

TRBV7-9	16	TRBJ2-2	CASSLGSGPNTGELFF
TRBV7-2	11	TRBJ1-2	CASSPGGLYTF
TRBV6-5	14	TRBJ1-3	CASSLGGFGNTIYF
TRBV5-6	14	TRBJ2-7	CASSFRQWGGEQYF
TRBV4-1	17	TRBJ2-7	CASSPAGLGGADYEQYF
TRBV20-1	15	TRBJ2-3	CSASGGRALLDTQYF
TRBV19	11	TRBJ1-2	CASSNTGGYTF
TRBV19	17	TRBJ1-6	CASSMGQGQGVYSPLHF
TRBV30	12	TRBJ2-7	CAWSVQGYEQYF
TRBV4-1	16	TRBJ1-6	CASSQDSGLGNSPLHF
TRBV2	13	TRBJ2-2	CASGDYVPGELFF
TRBV25-1	15	TRBJ1-2	CASTGQGSYVGGYTF
TRBV6-5	15	TRBJ1-2	CASSRGGEKGYGYTF
TRBV2	15	TRBJ2-1	CASRPLAGGGNEQFF
TRBV12-3/TRBV12-4	13	TRBJ1-2	CASSLRQGAGYTF
TRBV11-2	13	TRBJ2-3	CASSGTGYHTQYF
TRBV9	14	TRBJ2-5	CASSVGGEGETQYF
TRBV2	13	TRBJ1-4	CASSERDNEKLFF
TRBV6-5	13	TRBJ1-4	CASRRVYNEKLFF
TRBV29-1	14	TRBJ1-5	CSVAGTGRDQPQHF
TRBV30	14	TRBJ1-6	CAWTETGGGSPLHF
TRBV9	15	TRBJ2-7	CASALGLQVDYEQYF
TRBV18	13	TRBJ2-7	CASSPRVSHEQYF
TRBV2	15	TRBJ1-6	CASSPDRPANSPLHF
TRBV5-1	15	TRBJ2-2	CASSLGGGNTGELFF
TRBV24-1	16	TRBJ2-3	CATSDFAGDRTDTQYF
TRBV6-2/TRBV6-3	16	TRBJ2-7	CASSDFSGGAMDEQYF
TRBV9	16	TRBJ1-3	CASSSGTGGSGNTIYF
TRBV30	15	TRBJ2-1	CAWSPLFPGENEQFF
TRBV28	12	TRBJ1-1	CASSLSRGLIDF
TRBV6-1	18	TRBJ2-7	CASSAQFGGRTGAYEQYF
TRBV18	14	TRBJ1-1	CASSPSRGQSEAFF
TRBV5-4	14	TRBJ1-2	CASSRTGGGYGYTF
TRBV19	15	TRBJ2-3	CASSPGLERADTQYF
TRBV5-1	14	TRBJ2-3	CASSLSRGTDTQYF
TRBV7-9	15	TRBJ2-1	CASSPTSGGADEQFF
TRBV9	16	TRBJ1-4	CASSVDGNRANEKLFF
TRBV11-2	15	TRBJ2-3	CASSPNRGLTDTQYF